This T cell receptor (beta chain) emerged from a study of T cell responses to AZD1222 COVID-19 vaccine. Broader study findings: Donors skewed white British and female; clonal diversity was possibly underestimated. Vaccination with two AZD1222 doses was followed by a rise in Spike-specific TCR breadth and depth.

The protocol was immunoSEQ multiplex PCR, while the TCRdb copy is restricted to in-frame clones and leaves out a portion. This sample has over 40,000 clones, with nearly 85% found just once. V shed 3 bases and J 4 bases; nucleotides not matched to a gene: 5. Per germline, CDR1 SGHKS and CDR2 YYEKEE (reference sequence). This CDR3 is 15 amino acids long. Comment on this clone: Its target is not known.

The rearrangement links TRBV5-5 to TRBJ1-1; 11 nucleotides line up with TRBD1. The receptor was isolated from an adult in good health. Sequences were derived from peripheral blood, sampled on day 0 of AZD1222 vaccination. The CDR3 sequence: CASSSQGQGGTEAFF. The CDR3 nucleotides are TGTGCCAGCAGCTCCCAGGGACAGGGGGGCACTGAAGCTTTCTTT.